This T cell receptor beta chain came from a study of control samples from healthy donors and cancer patients (dated by TCRdb to 2020 to 2021). Library generation was performed with the immunoSEQ multiplex PCR assay. The table was pulled from immuneACCESS by TCRdb, which kept in-frame rearrangements only. Such tables lose some clones; where checked, under half of the loss comes from unresolved V genes, and the rest has no known cause. The sample data list 260,000 or so clones, and approximately 80% of these were observed just once. Together, the top ten hold 10% to 15% of the sample. For this clone: Which antigen it targets is not known. Base qualities were left out, and no much larger clone turns up one base away.

Sequencing was performed on PBMCs. The clonotype originates from an older woman with lung cancer.

The DNA sequence is given as TGTGCCAGCAGCTTAATGGCAACTAATGAAAAACTGTTTTTT. Its protein product is CASSLMATNEKLFF. The chain employs TRBV13 and TRBJ1-4; no D gene can be assigned with confidence. The germline ends are 4 bases apart after V is trimmed by 2 bases and J by 0 bases. The germline V gene (reference sequence) gives CDR1 as PRHDT and CDR2 as FYEKMQ. Taken from cysteine to phenylalanine, the CDR3 has 14 residues. This entry keeps only the CDR3 DNA: 42 bases, framed from base 1.